This T cell receptor beta chain was recovered during a study of T cell responses to AZD1222 COVID-19 vaccine. This clone has just one count. The target antigen is unknown. Regarding the study as a whole: Repertoires were obtained only post-peak T cell response. The breadth and depth of Spike-specific TCRs increased once two AZD1222 doses had been given. Donors were chiefly white British, with a greater number of females, and clonal diversity was perhaps underestimated.

Method: immunoSEQ multiplex PCR; TCRdb's copy keeps in-frame clones and lacks some. This table has 90,000 to 110,000 clones, over 75% appearing once. The CDR3 consists of 15 residues. The ends were cut back, 8 bases at V and 3 bases at J, with 19 bases in the middle. Germline CDR1 and CDR2: MGHDK and SYGVNS. The TCR sequence derives from an adult in good health. The chain recombines TRBV25-1 with TRBJ2-5, with D tentatively TRBD1 or TRBD2 (5 bases each). Specimen: peripheral blood, collected on day 0 of AZD1222 vaccination. The CDR3, as DNA: TGTGCCAGCGGCCGGGACCCGGGGTGGGAAGAGACCCAGTACTTC. It translates to CASGRDPGWEETQYF.